Shown below are 15 T cell receptor beta chains from a single sample sequenced in a study of blood T cell repertoires in COVID-19. The protocol was immunoSEQ multiplex PCR, while the TCRdb copy is restricted to in-frame clones and leaves out a portion. The sample has roughly 250,000 clones; roughly 91% are singletons. Specimen: PBMCs or T cells enriched from blood (not recorded which). These receptor sequences come from a woman in her thirties or forties with acute COVID-19.

This clone came up a few times. The chain links TRBV6-5 to TRBJ1-6; the D is unclear. Per germline, CDR1 MNHEY and CDR2 SVGAGI. CDR3 length: 13 amino acids. The ends were cut back, 3 bases at V and 7 bases at J, with 7 bases in the middle. DNA of the CDR3: TGTGCCAGCAGTTATCTGGCAAATTCACCCCTCCACTTT. This codes for CASSYLANSPLHF.

The V and J genes are TRBV15 and TRBJ1-4; D not resolved. Looked up from germline, CDR1 is LNHNV and CDR2 is YYDKDF (reference sequence). The CDR3 loop spans 15 amino acids. V lost 0 bases, J lost 4 bases, and 9 bases lay in between. CDR3 sequence reads: CATSRENSGNEKLFF. The CDR3 bases are TGTGCCACCAGCAGAGAAAACTCGGGTAATGAAAAACTGTTTTTT.

This chain uses TRBV7-2 with TRBJ2-3; TRBD1 aligns across 8 bases. After removal of 4 bases from V and 2 bases from J, the junction contained 5 bases not matched to a gene. The germline gives CDR1 SGHTA, CDR2 FQGNSA. This CDR3 is 15 amino acids long. CDR3 sequence reads: CASSSRTGLTDTQYF. The CDR3 DNA reads TGTGCCAGCAGCTCCCGGACAGGGCTCACAGATACGCAGTATTTT. The full variable domain, in which reference TRBV7-2 and TRBJ2-3 provide the parts outside the CDR3, is GAGVSQSPSNKVTEKGKDVELRCDPISGHTALYWYRQSLGQGLEFLIYFQGNSAPDKSGLPSDRFSAERTGGSVSTLTIQRTQQEDSAVYLCASSSRTGLTDTQYFGPGTRLTVL.

V gene TRBV18 combines with J gene TRBJ1-5, with D possibly TRBD1 on 5 matching bases. With 4 bases removed from V and 5 bases from J, the gap between germline ends came to 9 bases. This CDR3 contains 13 residues. Germline V gene sequence: CDR1 KGHSH, CDR2 LQKENI. Here the CDR3 reads CASSQTVDQPQHF. The CDR3 DNA sequence: TGTGCCAGCTCACAGACAGTGGATCAGCCCCAGCATTTT.

The chain carries TRBV12-5 and TRBJ2-1, with 8 bases that match TRBD1. From germline, CDR1 is LGHNT and CDR2 FRNRAP. V lost 9 bases, J lost 9 bases, and 16 bases stayed unmatched. The CDR3 length is 15 residues. The CDR3 bases are TGTGCTAGCACTGAACAGGGGGTTTCCCTCAGTGAGCAGTTCTTC. This sequence encodes CASTEQGVSLSEQFF.

The rearrangement uses TRBV28 and TRBJ2-7; 8 bases line up with TRBD1. V lost 8 bases, J lost 4 bases, and 10 bases stayed unmatched. Germline V gives CDR1 MDHEN, CDR2 SYDVKM. The CDR3 is 14 amino acids. The CDR3 DNA reads as TGTGCCAGCTACGGACAGGGTAGCGATTACGAGCAGTACTTC. Residues: CASYGQGSDYEQYF.

The J gene is TRBJ1-2, the V gene TRBV7-9; D remains unclear. CDR1 is SEHNR, CDR2 FQNEAQ, per germline (reference sequence). Trimming pared 5 bases from V and 0 bases from J, leaving 10 bases between. The CDR3 sequence is 14 residues long. The CDR3 region has the DNA TGTGCCAGCAGCATTCTGGGAGCTAACTATGGCTACACCTTC. Its translation is CASSILGANYGYTF.

The chain carries TRBV5-5 and TRBJ1-1, with a weak D call TRBD1 (6 bases). Germline values: CDR1 SGHKS, CDR2 YYEKEE (reference sequence). V was trimmed by 5 bases and J by 8 bases, leaving 19 bases between them. The CDR3 loop spans 14 amino acids. CDR3 in amino acids: CASRPSGTSLEAFF. The CDR3 region has the DNA TGTGCCAGCAGGCCATCCGGGACATCGTTAGAAGCTTTCTTT. Full variable domain (remainder filled in from reference TRBV5-5 and TRBJ1-1): DAGVTQSPTHLIKTRGQQVTLRCSPISGHKSVSWYQQVLGQGPQFIFQYYEKEERGRGNFPDRFSARQFPNYSSELNVNALLLGDSALYLCASRPSGTSLEAFFGQGTRLTVV.

The V call is TRBV27, the J call TRBJ2-7, with no clear D. The CDR3 runs 14 residues. V dropped 3 bases and J dropped 7 bases, with 16 bases sitting between them. CDR1 MNHEY and CDR2 SMNVEV come from the germline V gene (reference sequence). CDR3 DNA: TGTGCCAGCAGTTTGGGCCTTACGGCCCCTGAGCAGTACTTC. This gives the protein CASSLGLTAPEQYF.

This chain connects TRBV3-1 (or the pseudogene TRBV3-2) to TRBJ2-2, with a weak D call TRBD2 (5 bases). CDR3 length: 13 amino acids. The germline gives CDR1 LGHDT, CDR2 YNNKEL (reference sequence). V was pared by 4 bases and J by 8 bases, with 11 bases between. The CDR3 is CASSPRGRGELFF. DNA for the CDR3: TGTGCCAGCAGCCCCCGGGGAAGGGGGGAGCTGTTTTTT.

The rearrangement joins TRBV7-2 to TRBJ2-2; the match to TRBD2 covers 14 bases. J gave up 4 bases and V 5 bases, and 3 bases lay outside the gene matches. This CDR3 has 16 residues. From germline, CDR1 is SGHTA and CDR2 FQGNSA. The chain's CDR3 is CASSQTSGRATGELFF. Here the CDR3 DNA reads TGTGCCAGCAGCCAGACTAGCGGGAGGGCCACCGGGGAGCTGTTTTTT.

This clone was counted a single time. DNA for the CDR3: TGTGCCAGTAGTAACCCGGGACTTGAAAGGTCACCCCTCCACTTT. It codes for CASSNPGLERSPLHF. J is TRBJ1-6 and V is TRBV19; tentative D call: TRBD1 (5 bases). CDR1 is LNHDA and CDR2 is SQIVND in the germline V gene (reference sequence). The V end lost 4 bases, the J end lost 10 bases, and 17 bases lay between the germline ends. The CDR3 has 15 amino acids.

The chain recombines TRBV5-4 with TRBJ2-1; 8 bases agree with TRBD2. V was clipped by 5 bases and J by 9 bases; unmatched bases: 13. This CDR3 has 15 amino acids. The V gene's germline CDR1 is SGHNT and CDR2 YYREEE (reference sequence). As DNA, the CDR3 is TGTGCCAGCAGGACGAGAGCGGGAGCAGTACGTGAGCAGTTCTTC. Its translation is CASRTRAGAVREQFF.

This rearrangement joins TRBV11-3 to TRBJ2-5; perhaps TRBD2 as D (5 bases). Trimming left V 2 bases short and J 5 bases short, with 9 bases between. The CDR3 runs to 13 residues. Germline values: CDR1 SGHNT, CDR2 YENEEA. CDR3 sequence: CASSLYSGETQYF. The CDR3 DNA reads as TGTGCCAGCAGCTTATATTCGGGGGAGACCCAGTACTTC. The complete variable domain, with remaining parts taken from reference TRBV11-3 and TRBJ2-5, reads EAGVVQSPRYKIIEKKQPVAFWCNPISGHNTLYWYLQNLGQGPELLIRYENEEAVDDSQLPKDRFSAERLKGVDSTLKIQPAELGDSAVYLCASSLYSGETQYFGPGTRLLVL.

The chain has TRBV27 and TRBJ2-3, with D possibly TRBD1 on 5 matching bases. V was clipped by 5 bases and J by 5 bases, with 14 bases between them. This CDR3 region has 14 residues. CDR1 and CDR2 (germline): MNHEY, SMNVEV (reference sequence). CDR3 sequence reads: CASSPNWGQDTQYF. The CDR3 coding sequence is TGTGCCAGCAGTCCAAATTGGGGCCAAGATACGCAGTATTTT.